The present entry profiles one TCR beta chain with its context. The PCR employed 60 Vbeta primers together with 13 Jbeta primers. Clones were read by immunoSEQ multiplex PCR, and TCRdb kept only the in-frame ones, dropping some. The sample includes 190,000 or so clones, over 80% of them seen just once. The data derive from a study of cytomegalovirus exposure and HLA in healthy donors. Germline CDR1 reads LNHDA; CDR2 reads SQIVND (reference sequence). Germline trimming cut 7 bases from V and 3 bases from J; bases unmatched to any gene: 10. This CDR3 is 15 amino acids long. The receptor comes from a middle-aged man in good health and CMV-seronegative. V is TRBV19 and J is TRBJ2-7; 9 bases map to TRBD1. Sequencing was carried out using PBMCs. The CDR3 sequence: CASTPGQGENYEQYF. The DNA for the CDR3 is TGTGCCAGTACGCCGGGACAGGGAGAAAACTACGAGCAGTACTTC.